The entry below gives a single T cell receptor beta chain sequence along with its context. What it binds is not known. This sample is part of a study of T cell responses to AZD1222 COVID-19 vaccine. The study, taken as a whole, reports: Donors were chiefly white British, with a greater number of females, and clonal diversity was perhaps underestimated. The breadth and depth of Spike-specific TCRs increased once two AZD1222 doses had been given. Unmutated variant regions are reportedly the target of nearly half of TCRs that are spike-specific.

Using immunoSEQ multiplex PCR, the repertoire was profiled, and TCRdb retains in-frame clones only, with some absent. The sample lists over 35,000 clones, about four fifths occurring once. The TCR comes from an adult who received the MenACWY meningococcal vaccine as a control. This specimen consisted of peripheral blood, obtained 28 days after the second dose of the MenACWY control vaccine.

The CDR3 spells CAGDGTGGPKSSYNEQFF. The CDR3 region has the DNA TGTGCCGGAGACGGGACAGGGGGACCTAAAAGCTCCTACAATGAGCAGTTCTTC. The chain carries TRBV2 and TRBJ2-1, with TRBD1 matching 11 bases. CDR1 and CDR2 from the germline V gene are SNHLY and FYNNEI. The length of the CDR3 is 18 residues. Trimming removed 11 bases from V and 0 bases from J; junction bases left unmatched: 15.